The text below deals with one T cell receptor (beta chain). Its specificity is unknown. These data belong to a study of T-cell memory formation after mild COVID-19. Whole-study findings and limits: Of the contracting clones, CD4+ ones lay mainly in CM and EM, and CD8+ ones in EMRA. Later expanders leaned CD4+, whereas day 15 to 85 contracting clones were balanced CD4/CD8.

The V gene lost 7 bases and the J gene lost 1 base, with 12 bases spanning the gap. Germline V gene lookup returns CDR1 SGHRS and CDR2 YFSETQ. CDR3 length: 13 amino acids. Barcoded TCR alpha and TCR beta cDNA libraries with UMIs came from 5'RACE using constant-segment primers. TCRdb re-called the 5' RACE reads through MiXCR, storing one row per CDR3 protein. The sample lists around 470,000 distinct CDR3 sequences, about 20% seen once, with around 8% in the top ten. This receptor was obtained from an adult woman who had mild COVID-19 (a few samples of this study predate the infection). Cell type and time point are not known. The genes are TRBV5-1 and TRBJ2-7; D is possibly TRBD2 (6 bases). Sequencing input: PBMCs or a T cell subset sorted from them (not recorded which). The DNA for the CDR3 is TGCGCCAGCGGGGAGGTACATTCCTACGAGCAGTACTTC. This translates into CASGEVHSYEQYF.